This entry describes one TCR beta chain. Its antigen is undetermined. Here immunoSEQ multiplex PCR was the method, and the copy in TCRdb shows in-frame clones only, minus some. Among about 980,000 clones, over 60% were seen once, and the ten largest hold around 1.5%. This sample is part of a study of shared clonotypes between healthy human individuals. General study results and limits: Relative to their counterparts shared across all four donors, non-shared clonotypes exhibited diminished generation probabilities. The study sampled only blood, and tissue repertoires likely differ.

The germline gives CDR1 SGHTA, CDR2 FQGNSA. Trimming removed 1 base at V and 5 bases at J, with 9 bases between. CDR3 length equals 14 residues. The source is a man aged 18 to 30 in good health. Sequences were obtained from memory CD4+ T cells sorted from blood. This sample's subset: CD45RA-negative fraction. This chain uses TRBV7-2 with TRBJ2-4, with D possibly TRBD2 on 6 matching bases. CDR3 loop: CASSLVGTQNIQYF. Here the CDR3 DNA reads TGTGCCAGCAGCTTAGTTGGGACTCAAAACATTCAGTACTTC. The full variable domain, in which reference TRBV7-2 and TRBJ2-4 provide the parts outside the CDR3, is GAGVSQSPSNKVTEKGKDVELRCDPISGHTALYWYRQSLGQGLEFLIYFQGNSAPDKSGLPSDRFSAERTGGSVSTLTIQRTQQEDSAVYLCASSLVGTQNIQYFGAGTRLSVL.